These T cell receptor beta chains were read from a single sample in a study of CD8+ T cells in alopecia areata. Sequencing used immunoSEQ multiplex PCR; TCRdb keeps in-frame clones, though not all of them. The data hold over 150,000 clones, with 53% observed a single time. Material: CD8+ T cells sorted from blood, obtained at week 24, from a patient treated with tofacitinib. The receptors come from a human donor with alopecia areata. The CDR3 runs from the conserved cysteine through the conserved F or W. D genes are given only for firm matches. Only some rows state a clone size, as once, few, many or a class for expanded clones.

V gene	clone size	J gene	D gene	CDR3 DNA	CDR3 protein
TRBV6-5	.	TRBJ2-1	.	TGTGCCAGCGGTATTCCCCTCCCAAATAATGAGCAGTTCTTC	CASGIPLPNNEQFF
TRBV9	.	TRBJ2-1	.	TGTGCCAGCAGCGTAGAAGGGAGTACCTACAATGAGCAGTTCTTC	CASSVEGSTYNEQFF
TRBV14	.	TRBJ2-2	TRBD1	TGTGCCAGCAGCCCGGGACAGGGGTTTCCCGGGGAGCTGTTTTTT	CASSPGQGFPGELFF
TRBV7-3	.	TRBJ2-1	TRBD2	TGTGCCAGCAGCTTAAACGGGGGGGCCCGCAATGAGCAGTTCTTC	CASSLNGGARNEQFF
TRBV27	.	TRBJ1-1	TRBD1	TGTGCCAGCAGCTCAGTCGGTACTACAGGGGTCACTGAAGCTTTCTTT	CASSSVGTTGVTEAFF
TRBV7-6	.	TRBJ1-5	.	TGTGCCAGCAGTTCAGGACGGGATCAGCCCCAGCATTTT	CASSSGRDQPQHF
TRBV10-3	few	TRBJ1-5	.	TGTGCCATCAGGGAGGGAGATCAGCCCCAGCATTTT	CAIREGDQPQHF
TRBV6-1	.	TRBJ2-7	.	TGTGCCAGCAGTGAGCTCGGGGTAGGACCTTACGAGCAGTACTTC	CASSELGVGPYEQYF
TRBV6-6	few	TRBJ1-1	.	TGTGCCAGCAGTCCCCCGGGGGCGATGACTGAAGCTTTCTTT	CASSPPGAMTEAFF
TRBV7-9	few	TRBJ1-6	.	TGTGCCAGCAGCTCGCAGGACAGTTATTCACCCCTCCACTTT	CASSSQDSYSPLHF
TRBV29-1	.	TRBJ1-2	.	TGCAGCGTTGTGGATCGACACTATGGCTACACCTTC	CSVVDRHYGYTF
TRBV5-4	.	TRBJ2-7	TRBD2	TGTGCCAGCAGCCCCGGGAGGGGGGGGTCCTACGAGCAGTACTTC	CASSPGRGGSYEQYF
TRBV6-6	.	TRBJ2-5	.	TGTGCCAGCAGTGATCGGACAGAGGAGACCCAGTACTTC	CASSDRTEETQYF
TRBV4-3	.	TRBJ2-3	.	TGCGCCAGCAGCCAAGATGTTAGCACAGATACGCAGTATTTT	CASSQDVSTDTQYF
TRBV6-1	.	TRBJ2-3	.	TGTGCCAGCAGTGAAGCGCTCGTCGAGCCTACCCTTCTTCAGTATTTT	CASSEALVEPTLLQYF
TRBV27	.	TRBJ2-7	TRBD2	TGTGCCAGCACCACTAGCGGGAACTCCTACGAGCAGTACTTC	CASTTSGNSYEQYF
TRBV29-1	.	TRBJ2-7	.	TGCAGCATGGGAGACGGCTACGAGCAGTACTTC	CSMGDGYEQYF
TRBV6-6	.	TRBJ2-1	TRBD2	TGTGCCAGCAGTTCGGGGGGGCCCAATGAGCAGTTCTTC	CASSSGGPNEQFF
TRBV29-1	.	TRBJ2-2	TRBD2	TGCAGCGTTGATCCTAGCGGGGATGCCGGGGAGCTGTTTTTT	CSVDPSGDAGELFF
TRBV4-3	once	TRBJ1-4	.	TGCGCCAGCAGCCAAGACTACAAGGGAGAAAAACTGTTTTTT	CASSQDYKGEKLFF
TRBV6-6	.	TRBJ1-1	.	TGTGCCAGCAGCAGGACAGACTTTGAAGCTTTCTTT	CASSRTDFEAFF
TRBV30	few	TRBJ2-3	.	TGTGCCTGGAGTGTACCCAGGACGCCGAATGCCCATACGCAGTATTTT	CAWSVPRTPNAHTQYF
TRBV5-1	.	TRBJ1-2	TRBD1	TGCGCCAGCAGCCCGAAGGGGGCAGCTCCATCTTATGGCTACACCTTC	CASSPKGAAPSYGYTF
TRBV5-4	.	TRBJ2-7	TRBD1	TGTGCCAGCAGCACCACTCGGGACAGCCTCTACGAGCAGTACTTC	CASSTTRDSLYEQYF
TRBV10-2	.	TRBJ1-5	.	TGCGCCAGCAGTGAAAGGGAAGGGGATCAGCCCCAGCATTTT	CASSEREGDQPQHF
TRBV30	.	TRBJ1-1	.	TGTGCCTGGAGTGTAGGACTGAACACTGAAGCTTTCTTT	CAWSVGLNTEAFF
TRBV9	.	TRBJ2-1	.	TGTGCCAGCAGCGTAGACGGGGAAGCCTACAATGAGCAGTTCTTC	CASSVDGEAYNEQFF
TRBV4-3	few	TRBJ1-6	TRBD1	TGCGCCAGCAGCCAAGATCGGACAGGCCAGAATTCACCCCTCCACTTT	CASSQDRTGQNSPLHF
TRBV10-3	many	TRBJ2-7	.	TGTGCCATCAGTGAGCCAGATACCTACGAGCAGTACTTC	CAISEPDTYEQYF
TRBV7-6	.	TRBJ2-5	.	TGTGCCAGCAGCCCCTTCGGGTCTGCCACGGGGGAGACCCAGTACTTC	CASSPFGSATGETQYF
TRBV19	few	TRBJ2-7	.	TGTGCCAGCTCTCTCCTTGGATCCGAGCAGTACTTC	CASSLLGSEQYF
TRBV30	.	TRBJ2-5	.	TGTGCCTGGAGTACCGTAGAGACCCAGTACTTC	CAWSTVETQYF
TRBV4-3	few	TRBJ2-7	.	TGCGCCAGCAGCCAAGATCCTTGGAGTGAGGGGGACGAGCAGTACTTC	CASSQDPWSEGDEQYF
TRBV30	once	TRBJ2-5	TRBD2	TGTGCCTGGAGTCCTCTTAGCGGGGGGAGCCAAGAGACCCAGTACTTC	CAWSPLSGGSQETQYF
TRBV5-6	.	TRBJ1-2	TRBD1	TGTGCCAGCAGCCCAATCCCAGGGGGCTATGGCTACACCTTC	CASSPIPGGYGYTF
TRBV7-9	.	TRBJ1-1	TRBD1	TGTGCCACCTTGGACAGGGGCACTGAAGCTTTCTTT	CATLDRGTEAFF
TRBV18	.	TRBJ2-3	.	TGTGCCAGCTCACCGGCGGGGCGAAGCACAGATACGCAGTATTTT	CASSPAGRSTDTQYF
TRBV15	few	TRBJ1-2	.	TGTGCCACCAGCTCCCCAGGGTACAACTATGGCTACACCTTC	CATSSPGYNYGYTF
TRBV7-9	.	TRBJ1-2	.	TGTGCCAGCAGCCACCCGTTGGGGGGCGCGGGGGTTTATAACTATGGCTACACCTTC	CASSHPLGGAGVYNYGYTF
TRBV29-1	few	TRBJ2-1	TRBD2	TGCAGCGTTGCGGGGGGGTCCTACAATGAGCAGTTCTTC	CSVAGGSYNEQFF
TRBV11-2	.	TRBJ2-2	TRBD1	TGTGCCAGCAGCTTAGATCCGGACAGGGTTGAGACCGGGGAGCTGTTTTTT	CASSLDPDRVETGELFF